The 4 T cell receptor beta chains below all came from one sample that was sequenced in a study of T cell repertoires in cytomegalovirus infection. TCRdb independently ran MiXCR on the reads; one entry per CDR3 protein. The repertoire holds some 180,000 distinct CDR3 sequences, with approximately 19% as singletons. Specimen: PBMCs. These receptors all stem from a human donor in good health (CMV status not recorded). Some clones in this sample may be carry-over from other donors' samples.

In this sample, this clonotype turned up a few times. The chain is built from TRBV19 and TRBJ2-2; D may be TRBD2 (6 bases). V lost 6 bases to trimming and J lost 4 bases, with 18 bases between them. Germline values: CDR1 LNHDA, CDR2 SQIVND (reference sequence). The CDR3 totals 16 residues. CDR3 nucleotides: TGTGCCAGTAGCAAAGGGCGGGGAATCAGCACCGGGGAGCTGTTTTTT. Protein product: CASSKGRGISTGELFF.

This clonotype was counted ten times or more. This CDR3 is CASSFAGTSGEQYF. The CDR3 DNA follows: TGTGCCAGCAGTTTCGCCGGGACTAGCGGCGAGCAGTACTTC. The chain links TRBV6-2 or TRBV6-3 to TRBJ2-7; 11 bases agree with TRBD2. This CDR3 region has 14 residues. CDR1 is MNHEY, CDR2 SVGEGT, per germline. Trimming at V came to 4 bases and at J to 6 bases, leaving 5 bases not matched to a gene.

J is TRBJ1-5 and V is TRBV18, with D possibly matching TRBD1 (6 bases). CDR3 length equals 15 residues. Trimming removed 4 bases from V and 1 base from J, with 11 bases in between. The germline gives CDR1 KGHSH, CDR2 LQKENI. CDR3 nucleotides: TGTGCCAGCTCACGGGAACAGGGAAGCAATCAGCCCCAGCATTTT. It specifies CASSREQGSNQPQHF.

This clonotype was counted at least ten times. For the CDR3, the DNA is TGTGCCAGCAGTTGGTCGACAGGGCGGGCAGAGACCCAGTACTTC. Its protein product is CASSWSTGRAETQYF. V and J are TRBV7-3 and TRBJ2-5, with 7 positions matching TRBD1. CDR1 SGHTA and CDR2 FQGTGA come from the germline V gene. The CDR3 runs 15 residues. V lost 6 bases and J lost 4; bases outside the gene matches: 11.